This TCR beta chain stems from a study of CXCR3-negative and CXCR3-positive naive CD8 T cells. Per CD8+ T cell subset, triplicate sorts of 300,000 cells each were done. The CD45RO-CCR7+CD27+CD95- phenotype denoted naive CD8+ T cells. 5' RACE that incorporated UMI labels was used to prepare the TRB cDNA libraries. TCRdb reprocessed the 5' RACE reads; each CDR3 protein has one entry and no DNA is given. The sample yields some 130,000 distinct CDR3 sequences, of which the top ten take up under 0.5%. Notes on this clonotype: Its antigen is currently unknown.

Study outcomes and limitations: Naive subsets did not differ in surface CD5, and TRB CDR3 properties served to infer TCR strength. In CXCR3-positive naive cells, the TRB CDR3s were more hydrophobic than in CXCR3-negative naive cells.

The germline gives CDR1 SGHRS, CDR2 YFSETQ. The CDR3 sequence is 15 residues long. The sequencing input was naive CXCR3- CD8+ T cells from blood. The subset here: CD45RO-CCR7+CD27+CD95- naive CD8+ T cells lacking CXCR3 (TNR3-). The receptor's source is a human donor in good health. Some clones in this sample may be carry-over from other donors' samples. The chain couples TRBV5-1 to TRBJ2-7. The CDR3 protein is CASSLGHRSSYEQYF.